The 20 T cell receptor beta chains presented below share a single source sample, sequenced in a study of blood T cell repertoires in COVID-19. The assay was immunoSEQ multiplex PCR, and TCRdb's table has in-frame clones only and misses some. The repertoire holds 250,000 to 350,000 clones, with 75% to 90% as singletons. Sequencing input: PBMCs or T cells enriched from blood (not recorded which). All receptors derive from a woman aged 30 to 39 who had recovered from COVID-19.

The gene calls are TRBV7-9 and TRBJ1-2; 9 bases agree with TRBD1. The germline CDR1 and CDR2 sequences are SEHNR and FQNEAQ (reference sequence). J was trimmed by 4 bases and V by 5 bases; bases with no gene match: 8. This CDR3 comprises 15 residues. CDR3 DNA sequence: TGTGCCAGCAGCCAAACAGGGGGCCGGGGCTATGGCTACACCTTC. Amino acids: CASSQTGGRGYGYTF.

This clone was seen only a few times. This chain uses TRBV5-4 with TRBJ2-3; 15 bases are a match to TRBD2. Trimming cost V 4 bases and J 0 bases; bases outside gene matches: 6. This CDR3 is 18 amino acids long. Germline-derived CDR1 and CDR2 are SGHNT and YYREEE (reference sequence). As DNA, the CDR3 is TGTGCCAGCAGCCGCGGGACTAGCGGGGGGCTGAGCACAGATACGCAGTATTTT. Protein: CASSRGTSGGLSTDTQYF.

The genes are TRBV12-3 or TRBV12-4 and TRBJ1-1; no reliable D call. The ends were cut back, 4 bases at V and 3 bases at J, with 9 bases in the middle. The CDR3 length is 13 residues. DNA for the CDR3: TGTGCCAGCAGTTACGGGGTTTACACTGAAGCTTTCTTT. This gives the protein CASSYGVYTEAFF.

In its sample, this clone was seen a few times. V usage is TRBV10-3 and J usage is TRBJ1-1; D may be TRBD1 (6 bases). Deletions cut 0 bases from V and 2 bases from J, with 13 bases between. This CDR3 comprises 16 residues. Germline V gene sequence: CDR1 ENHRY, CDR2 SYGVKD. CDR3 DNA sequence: TGTGCCATCAGTGAGTCCTCGATACAGGGAAACACTGAAGCTTTCTTT. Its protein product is CAISESSIQGNTEAFF.

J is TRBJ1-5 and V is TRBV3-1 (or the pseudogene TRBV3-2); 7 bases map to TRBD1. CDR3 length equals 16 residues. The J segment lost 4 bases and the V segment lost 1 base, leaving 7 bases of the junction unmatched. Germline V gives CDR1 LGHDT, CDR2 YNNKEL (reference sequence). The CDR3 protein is CASSQGQGTPNQPQHF. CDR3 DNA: TGTGCCAGCAGCCAAGGACAGGGCACTCCGAATCAGCCCCAGCATTTT.

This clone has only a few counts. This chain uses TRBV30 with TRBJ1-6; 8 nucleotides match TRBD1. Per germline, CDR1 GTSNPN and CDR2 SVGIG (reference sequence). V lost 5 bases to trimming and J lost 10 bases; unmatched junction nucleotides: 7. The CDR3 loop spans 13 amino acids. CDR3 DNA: TGTGCCTGGGTGGACAGGGAAACCTCACCCCTCCACTTT. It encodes CAWVDRETSPLHF.

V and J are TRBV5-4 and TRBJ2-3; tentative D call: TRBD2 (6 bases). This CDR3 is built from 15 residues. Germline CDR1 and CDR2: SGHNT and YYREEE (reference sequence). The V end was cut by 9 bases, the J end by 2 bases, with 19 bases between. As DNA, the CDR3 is TGTGCCACCCGTCCTGGACTACCGTTCACAGATACGCAGTATTTT. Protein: CATRPGLPFTDTQYF.

The CDR3 region has the DNA TGTGCCAGCAGTTGGGGCCCTACTAGCGGACTATTATACAATGAGCAGTTCTTC. This codes for CASSWGPTSGLLYNEQFF. The chain combines TRBV28 with TRBJ2-1; 8 bases align to TRBD2. The ends lost 4 bases at V and 4 bases at J; junction bases unmatched: 15. Germline CDR1 MDHEN, CDR2 SYDVKM. This CDR3 spans 18 amino acids.

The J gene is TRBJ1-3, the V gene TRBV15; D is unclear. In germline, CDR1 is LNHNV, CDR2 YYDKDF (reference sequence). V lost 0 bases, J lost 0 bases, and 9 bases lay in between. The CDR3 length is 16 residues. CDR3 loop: CATSRDRRVSGNTIYF. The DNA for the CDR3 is TGTGCCACCAGCAGAGATCGACGGGTCTCTGGAAACACCATATATTTT.

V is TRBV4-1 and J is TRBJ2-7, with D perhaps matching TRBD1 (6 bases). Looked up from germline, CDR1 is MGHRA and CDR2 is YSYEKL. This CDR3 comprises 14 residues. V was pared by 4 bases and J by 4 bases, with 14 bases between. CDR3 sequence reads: CASSPGHGSYEQYF. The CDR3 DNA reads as TGCGCCAGCAGCCCGGGACACGGGTCGTACGAGCAGTACTTC.

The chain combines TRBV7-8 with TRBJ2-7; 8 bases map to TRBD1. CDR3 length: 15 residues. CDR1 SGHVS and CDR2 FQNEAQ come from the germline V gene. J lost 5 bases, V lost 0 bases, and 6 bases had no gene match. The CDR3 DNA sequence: TGTGCCAGCAGCTTAGCCGGCAGGGGGCTGAACGAGCAGTACTTC. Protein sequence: CASSLAGRGLNEQYF.

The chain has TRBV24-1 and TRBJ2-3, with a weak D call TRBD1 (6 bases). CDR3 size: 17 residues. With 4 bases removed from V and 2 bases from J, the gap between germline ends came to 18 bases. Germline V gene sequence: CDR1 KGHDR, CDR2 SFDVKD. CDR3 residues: CATSDSDPTGTTDTQYF. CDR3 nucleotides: TGTGCCACCAGTGACTCCGATCCCACAGGGACCACAGATACGCAGTATTTT.

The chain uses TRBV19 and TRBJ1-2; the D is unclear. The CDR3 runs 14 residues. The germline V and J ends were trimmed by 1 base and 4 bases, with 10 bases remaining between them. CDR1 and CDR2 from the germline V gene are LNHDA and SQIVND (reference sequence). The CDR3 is CASSIGPRSYGYTF. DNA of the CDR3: TGTGCCAGTAGTATAGGGCCCCGAAGCTATGGCTACACCTTC.

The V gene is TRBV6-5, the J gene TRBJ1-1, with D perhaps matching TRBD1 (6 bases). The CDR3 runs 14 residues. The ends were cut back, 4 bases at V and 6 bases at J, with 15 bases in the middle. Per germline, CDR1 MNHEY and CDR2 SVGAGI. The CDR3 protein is CASSSRQAAAEAFF. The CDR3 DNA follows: TGTGCCAGCAGTTCCAGACAGGCCGCCGCTGAAGCTTTCTTT.

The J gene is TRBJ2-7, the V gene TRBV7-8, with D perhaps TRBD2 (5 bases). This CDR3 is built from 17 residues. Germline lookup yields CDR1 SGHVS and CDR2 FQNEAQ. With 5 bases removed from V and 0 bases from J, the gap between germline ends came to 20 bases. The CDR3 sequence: CASSTPRSRVSSYEQYF. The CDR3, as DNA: TGTGCCAGCAGCACCCCTCGCTCGCGGGTGAGCTCCTACGAGCAGTACTTC.

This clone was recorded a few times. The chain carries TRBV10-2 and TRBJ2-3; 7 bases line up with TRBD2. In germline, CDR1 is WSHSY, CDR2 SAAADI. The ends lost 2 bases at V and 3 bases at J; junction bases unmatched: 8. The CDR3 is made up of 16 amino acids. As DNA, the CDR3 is TGCGCCAGCAGTGAGATGGTGGGAGGGGTTACAGATACGCAGTATTTT. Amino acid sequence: CASSEMVGGVTDTQYF.

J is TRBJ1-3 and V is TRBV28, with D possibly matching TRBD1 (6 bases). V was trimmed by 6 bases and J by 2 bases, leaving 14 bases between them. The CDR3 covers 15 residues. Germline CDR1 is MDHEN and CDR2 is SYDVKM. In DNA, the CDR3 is TGTGCCAGCAGCCTTTTCCAGGGGACTGGAAACACCATATATTTT. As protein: CASSLFQGTGNTIYF.

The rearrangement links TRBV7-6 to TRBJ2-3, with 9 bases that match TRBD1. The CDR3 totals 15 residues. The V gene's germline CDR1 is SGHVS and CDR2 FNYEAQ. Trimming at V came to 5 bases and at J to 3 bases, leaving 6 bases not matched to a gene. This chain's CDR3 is CASSRRQGGTDTQYF. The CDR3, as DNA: TGTGCCAGCAGCCGAAGACAGGGGGGGACAGATACGCAGTATTTT.

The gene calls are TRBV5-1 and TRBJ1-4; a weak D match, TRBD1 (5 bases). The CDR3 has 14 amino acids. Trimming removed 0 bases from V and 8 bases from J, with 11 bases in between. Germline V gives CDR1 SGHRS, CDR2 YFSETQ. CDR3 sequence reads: CASSLEQVGEKLFF. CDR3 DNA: TGCGCCAGCAGCTTGGAACAGGTTGGCGAAAAACTGTTTTTT.

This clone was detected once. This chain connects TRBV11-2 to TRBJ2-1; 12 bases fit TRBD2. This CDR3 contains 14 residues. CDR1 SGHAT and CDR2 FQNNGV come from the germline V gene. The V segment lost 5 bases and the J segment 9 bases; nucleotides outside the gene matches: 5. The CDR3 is CASSPSGGASEQFF. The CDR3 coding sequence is TGTGCCAGCAGCCCTAGCGGGGGGGCCTCTGAGCAGTTCTTC. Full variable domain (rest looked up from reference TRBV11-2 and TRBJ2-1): EAGVAQSPRYKIIEKRQSVAFWCNPISGHATLYWYQQILGQGPKLLIQFQNNGVVDDSQLPKDRFSAERLKGVDSTLKIQPAKLEDSAVYLCASSPSGGASEQFFGPGTRLTVL.